These 13 T cell receptor beta chains came from one sample sequenced in a study of identical twins. Each CDR3 protein gets one entry after TCRdb re-called the 5' RACE reads with MiXCR. The sample yields some 600,000 distinct CDR3 sequences, 7% to 7.5% seen once. The same data also went into a second study, on yellow fever vaccine responses in identical twins.

Sequencing was done on a sample of PBMCs. These receptors were taken from a woman under 30 in good health.

This clonotype was detected a few times. J is TRBJ2-7 and V is TRBV2; possible D gene TRBD1, 5 bases. The CDR3 has 14 residues. Germline V gives CDR1 SNHLY, CDR2 FYNNEI. The germline V and J ends were trimmed by 6 bases and 0 bases, with 12 bases remaining between them. The CDR3: CASREQDLSYEQYF. CDR3 in DNA: TGTGCCAGCAGGGAACAGGACCTCTCCTACGAGCAGTACTTC.

This clonotype was counted between two and nine times. This chain uses TRBV18 with TRBJ1-2; D perhaps matches TRBD1 (6 bases). The CDR3 has 16 amino acids. Germline-derived CDR1 and CDR2 are KGHSH and LQKENI. Deletions cut 1 base from V and 6 bases from J, with 18 bases between. The CDR3 DNA reads TGTGCCAGCTCACCACTTGGTGTAACCTGGGACAATGGCTACACCTTC. It specifies CASSPLGVTWDNGYTF.

The chain employs TRBV7-8 and TRBJ2-5, with a possible D match to TRBD1 (6 bases). V was pared by 3 bases and J by 5 bases, with 13 bases between. In germline, CDR1 is SGHVS, CDR2 FQNEAQ. CDR3 size: 14 residues. This CDR3 reads CASSFYRVGETQYF. The CDR3 bases are TGTGCCAGCAGCTTTTACAGGGTGGGGGAGACCCAGTACTTC.

The J gene is TRBJ2-2, the V gene TRBV27; the match to TRBD2 covers 12 bases. CDR1 is MNHEY and CDR2 is SMNVEV in the germline V gene (reference sequence). With 5 bases clipped from V and 2 bases from J, the junction kept 6 bases outside the gene matches. The CDR3 totals 17 residues. As DNA, the CDR3 is TGTGCCAGCAGTCGACTAGCGGGGGCAACAAACACCGGGGAGCTGTTTTTT. This sequence encodes CASSRLAGATNTGELFF.

This chain connects TRBV20-1 to TRBJ2-3; 8 positions match TRBD2. Germline CDR1 DFQATT, CDR2 SNEGSKA (reference sequence). This CDR3 has 15 amino acids. V was pared by 5 bases and J by 0 bases, with 7 bases of the junction left unmatched. DNA for the CDR3: TGCAGTGCTCCGCCAAGCGGGGGAAGCACAGATACGCAGTATTTT. Protein sequence: CSAPPSGGSTDTQYF.

This clonotype was seen at least ten times. J is TRBJ2-3 and V is TRBV29-1; 10 nucleotides agree with TRBD2. The V segment lost 5 bases and the J segment 1 base; nucleotides outside the gene matches: 0. This CDR3 has 13 amino acids. Germline CDR1 SQVTM, CDR2 ANQGSEA. For the CDR3, the DNA is TGCAGCGTTCTAGCGGGGGGCACAGATACGCAGTATTTT. Amino acid sequence: CSVLAGGTDTQYF.

The chain joins TRBV2 to TRBJ2-4, with 13 bases lining up with TRBD2. Germline V gene sequence: CDR1 SNHLY, CDR2 FYNNEI. V was pared by 4 bases and J by 6 bases, with 6 bases of the junction left unmatched. This CDR3 region has 16 residues. Written as DNA, the CDR3 is TGTGCCAGCAGTGGGACTAGCGGGAGCTTGGTAAACATTCAGTACTTC. Amino acids: CASSGTSGSLVNIQYF.

The chain couples TRBV12-3 or TRBV12-4 to TRBJ2-1, with D possibly called TRBD1 or TRBD2 (6 bases each). The CDR3 has 15 amino acids. V was shortened by 5 bases and J by 5 bases, with 16 bases between the two germline ends. The CDR3 DNA follows: TGTGCCAGCAGTCCGCGGGACACCTATAACAATGAGCAGTTCTTC. It specifies CASSPRDTYNNEQFF.

This clonotype occurred a few times. The gene calls are TRBV10-3 and TRBJ2-5, with D possibly being TRBD2 (6 bases). Germline V gene lookup returns CDR1 ENHRY and CDR2 SYGVKD. This CDR3 region has 14 residues. V was pared by 4 bases and J by 4 bases, with 13 bases between. The CDR3 protein is CAISGRAMGETQYF. The CDR3 DNA is TGTGCCATCAGTGGGAGGGCCATGGGAGAGACCCAGTACTTC.

This clonotype came up many times. The chain links TRBV4-1 to TRBJ1-3; D gene ambiguous. The germline V gene encodes CDR1 MGHRA and CDR2 YSYEKL. Trimming took 4 bases from V and 4 from J, leaving 8 bases between them. The CDR3 is 13 amino acids. CDR3 protein: CASSLIGGNTIYF. The CDR3 bases are TGCGCCAGCAGCCTCATCGGAGGAAACACCATATATTTT.

There are many counts of this clonotype. This chain joins TRBV10-3 and TRBJ2-1; a weak D match, TRBD2 (6 bases). Trimming cost V 8 bases and J 6 bases, with 14 bases left between them. Germline CDR1 ENHRY, CDR2 SYGVKD. This CDR3 contains 13 residues. CDR3 residues: CAIAPSELNEQFF. The CDR3 coding sequence is TGTGCCATCGCACCTAGCGAGCTCAATGAGCAGTTCTTC.

Many counts were recorded for this clonotype. This chain joins TRBV10-3 and TRBJ2-3; D is undetermined. The CDR3 is 12 residues long. Germline V lookup: CDR1 ENHRY, CDR2 SYGVKD. Deletions cut 7 bases from V and 3 bases from J, with 8 bases between. The CDR3 protein is CAINGGTDTQYF. The DNA of the CDR3 is TGTGCCATCAATGGCGGTACAGATACGCAGTATTTT.

The chain has TRBV15 and TRBJ2-3, with 11 nucleotides matching TRBD2. This CDR3 comprises 18 residues. Germline CDR1 and CDR2: LNHNV and YYDKDF (reference sequence). Trimming removed 3 bases from V and 4 bases from J; junction bases left unmatched: 12. The DNA of the CDR3 is TGTGCCACCAGCAGGAAATTAGCGGGAGGGCCTGGCCCAGATACGCAGTATTTT. This sequence encodes CATSRKLAGGPGPDTQYF.